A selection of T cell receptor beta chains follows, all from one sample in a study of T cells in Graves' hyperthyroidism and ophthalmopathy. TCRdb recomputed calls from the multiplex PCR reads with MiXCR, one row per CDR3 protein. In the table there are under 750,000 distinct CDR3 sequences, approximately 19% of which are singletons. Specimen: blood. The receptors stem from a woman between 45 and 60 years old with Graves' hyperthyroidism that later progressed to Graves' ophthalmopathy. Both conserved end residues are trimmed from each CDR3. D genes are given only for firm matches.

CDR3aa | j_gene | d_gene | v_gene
ASSLTGPDQPQH | TRBJ1-5 | NA | TRBV19
SAEFGRTSGNEQF | TRBJ2-1 | TRBD2 | TRBV20-1
ASSIRHGGQPQH | TRBJ1-5 | NA | TRBV3-1
ATSDLQGRYNEQF | TRBJ2-1 | NA | TRBV6-1
ASSVDPTYEQY | TRBJ2-7 | NA | TRBV9
ASSFRGGNEQF | TRBJ2-1 | NA | TRBV5-8
SASGLTRVYNEQF | TRBJ2-1 | NA | TRBV20-1
ASSGTSGGLQGTDTQY | TRBJ2-3 | TRBD2 | TRBV12-3/TRBV12-4
SAVNRGGNQPQH | TRBJ1-5 | TRBD1 | TRBV20-1
ASSLGTSGVGEQY | TRBJ2-7 | TRBD2 | TRBV5-1
ASTRPPSYGNSPLH | TRBJ1-6 | NA | TRBV6-1
ASSQGVPRGEQY | TRBJ2-7 | NA | TRBV14
ASSLSPLGIYGYT | TRBJ1-2 | NA | TRBV7-9
SATSAITYEQY | TRBJ2-7 | NA | TRBV20-1
ASSREANTGELF | TRBJ2-2 | TRBD2 | TRBV5-1